A single sample gave rise to the 8 T cell receptor beta chains below, sequenced in a study of cytomegalovirus exposure and HLA in healthy donors (dated by TCRdb to the late 2010s). Libraries were prepared through the immunoSEQ multiplex PCR assay. For the multiplex PCR, a mixture combining 60 forward primers for TCR Vbeta segments and 13 reverse primers for TCR Jbeta segments was used. Entries here come from immuneACCESS through TCRdb and include only in-frame sequences with V and J called. Some clones fail to appear in such tables; in the studies checked, an unresolved V gene covers under half of the shortfall, and the cause of the remainder is unknown. The sample table lists approximately 140,000 clones, around three quarters of them with a count of one. The top ten hold 5% to 8% of the sample. The specimen sequenced was PBMCs. The receptors derive from a woman in her thirties or forties in good health and CMV-seropositive.

The V and J genes are TRBV5-6 and TRBJ2-4; 7 bases match TRBD2. The germline gives CDR1 SGHDT, CDR2 YYEEEE. The CDR3 sequence is 16 residues long. V was pared by 0 bases and J by 3 bases, with 6 bases of the junction left unmatched. CDR3 amino acids: CASSLAGGAGKNIQYF. The DNA for the CDR3 is TGTGCCAGCAGCTTGGCGGGGGGAGCTGGCAAAAACATTCAGTACTTC.

This clone appeared a single time. This chain connects TRBV7-9 to TRBJ2-2; the match to TRBD1 covers 12 bases. V lost 5 bases to trimming and J lost 6 bases; unmatched junction nucleotides: 7. Germline V gene data show CDR1 as SEHNR and CDR2 as FQNEAQ (reference sequence). The length of the CDR3 is 16 residues. The CDR3 here is CASSASGTGGSGELFF. DNA of the CDR3: TGTGCCAGCAGCGCCTCCGGGACAGGGGGCTCCGGGGAGCTGTTTTTT.

With respect to this clone: The junction departs from the called germline gene at one end, perhaps through a read error. The rearrangement uses TRBV7-9 and TRBJ1-1; D might be TRBD1 (6 bases). CDR3 length equals 15 residues. Germline lookup yields CDR1 SEHNR and CDR2 FQNEAQ (reference sequence). Here the CDR3 reads CSSSLSYIRGLGAFF. The CDR3 coding sequence is TGTTCCAGCAGCTTATCCTACATCAGGGGACTAGGAGCTTTCTTT.

A remark on this clone: Within the sample, other DNA sequences also encode this same CDR3. The chain combines TRBV4-1 with TRBJ2-5; 12 nucleotides agree with TRBD1. TRBJ2-7 matches the DNA end more closely, so the J call is doubtful. Germline V gives CDR1 MGHRA, CDR2 YSYEKL. This CDR3 is built from 14 residues. CDR3 amino acids: CASSQGQGAYEQYF. The CDR3 bases are TGCGCCAGCAGCCAGGGACAGGGGGCTTACGAGCAGTACTTC.

This clone turned up a few times. This rearrangement joins TRBV5-1 to TRBJ2-1; 14 bases fit TRBD2. Germline V gives CDR1 SGHRS, CDR2 YFSETQ. With V trimmed by 6 bases and J by 6 bases, 8 bases remained unmatched. This CDR3 spans 16 amino acids. CDR3 coding DNA: TGCGCCAGCAACCCGACCGGGACTAGCGGGAGCAATGAGCAGTTCTTC. This sequence encodes CASNPTGTSGSNEQFF.

This clone was observed a few times. V is TRBV6-5 and J is TRBJ2-7; maybe TRBD1 (5 bases). V was pared by 2 bases and J by 0 bases, with 11 bases between. CDR1 MNHEY and CDR2 SVGAGI come from the germline V gene. This CDR3 has 15 residues. In DNA, the CDR3 is TGTGCCAGCAGTTACGCAAGACAGAGCTCCTACGAGCAGTACTTC. It translates to CASSYARQSSYEQYF.

Of note for this clone: Other DNA sequences from this sample encode an identical CDR3 as well. The chain joins TRBV5-1 to TRBJ2-1, with TRBD2 matching over 9 bases. The V and J ends lost 3 bases and 1 base, in that order; junction bases with no gene match: 2. The CDR3 is made up of 15 amino acids. CDR1 SGHRS and CDR2 YFSETQ come from the germline V gene. As DNA, the CDR3 is TGCGCCAGCAGCTCCCTAGCGGGGTCCTACAATGAGCAGTTCTTC. The encoded protein is CASSSLAGSYNEQFF. Together with reference TRBV5-1 and TRBJ2-1, the CDR3 gives the full variable domain: KAGVTQTPRYLIKTRGQQVTLSCSPISGHRSVSWYQQTPGQGLQFLFEYFSETQRNKGNFPGRFSGRQFSNSRSEMNVSTLELGDSALYLCASSSLAGSYNEQFFGPGTRLTVL.

The rearrangement links TRBV5-3 to TRBJ1-5, with a weak D call TRBD1 (6 bases). TRBV5-3 is noted as an ORF with a role that remains uncertain. The CDR3 runs to 18 residues. V lost 4 bases, J lost 0 bases, and 20 bases lay in between. CDR3 sequence: CARSGTGTNTNSNQPQHF. DNA for the CDR3: TGTGCCAGAAGCGGTACCGGGACAAACACAAATAGCAATCAGCCCCAGCATTTT.